This TCR beta chain was observed in a study of shared clonotypes between healthy human individuals. Study-level results: Of the naive CD4 clonotypes, around 5% were shared across several donors. Only blood underwent sampling, and tissue repertoires likely differ.

In germline, CDR1 is SEHNR, CDR2 FQNEAQ (reference sequence). The CDR3 spans 13 residues. V was pared by 4 bases and J by 0 bases, with 7 bases between. As handled by the study authors: In the immunoSEQ data, sequences were junction-only and lacked quality scores, so filtering differed. The assay was immunoSEQ multiplex PCR, and TCRdb's table has in-frame clones only and misses some. The V and J calls and clone size come from that table; D and trimming were worked out from the DNA. The sample shows about 2.1 million clones, roughly 93% of them seen only once. Remarks on this clone: Its antigen is not known. Other DNA sequences in this specimen translate into the identical CDR3.

CD8 cells regarded as naive lacked CD45RO, were positively chosen for CCR7, and omitted terminally differentiated effector memory CD45RA+ cells. This clonotype was obtained from a young man in good health. Some clones in this sample may be carry-over from other donors' samples. Sequenced material: naive CD8+ T cells from PBMCs. V is TRBV7-9 and J is TRBJ2-7, with D hard to call. The CDR3 DNA reads TGTGCCAGCAGCTCGAGGAGCTCCTACGAGCAGTACTTC. Its protein product is CASSSRSSYEQYF.